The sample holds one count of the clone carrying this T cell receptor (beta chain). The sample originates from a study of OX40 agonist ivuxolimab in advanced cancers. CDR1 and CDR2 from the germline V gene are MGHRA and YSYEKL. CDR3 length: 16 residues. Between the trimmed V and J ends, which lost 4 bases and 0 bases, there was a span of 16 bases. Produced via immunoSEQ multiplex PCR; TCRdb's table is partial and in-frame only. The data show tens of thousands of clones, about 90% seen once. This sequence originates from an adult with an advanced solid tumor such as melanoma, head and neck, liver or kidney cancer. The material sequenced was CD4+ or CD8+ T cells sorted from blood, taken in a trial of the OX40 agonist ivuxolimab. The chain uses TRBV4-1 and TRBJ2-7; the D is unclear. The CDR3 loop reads CASSPLATSSSYEQYF. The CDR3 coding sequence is TGCGCCAGCAGCCCCCTCGCGACGTCCAGCTCCTACGAGCAGTACTTC.